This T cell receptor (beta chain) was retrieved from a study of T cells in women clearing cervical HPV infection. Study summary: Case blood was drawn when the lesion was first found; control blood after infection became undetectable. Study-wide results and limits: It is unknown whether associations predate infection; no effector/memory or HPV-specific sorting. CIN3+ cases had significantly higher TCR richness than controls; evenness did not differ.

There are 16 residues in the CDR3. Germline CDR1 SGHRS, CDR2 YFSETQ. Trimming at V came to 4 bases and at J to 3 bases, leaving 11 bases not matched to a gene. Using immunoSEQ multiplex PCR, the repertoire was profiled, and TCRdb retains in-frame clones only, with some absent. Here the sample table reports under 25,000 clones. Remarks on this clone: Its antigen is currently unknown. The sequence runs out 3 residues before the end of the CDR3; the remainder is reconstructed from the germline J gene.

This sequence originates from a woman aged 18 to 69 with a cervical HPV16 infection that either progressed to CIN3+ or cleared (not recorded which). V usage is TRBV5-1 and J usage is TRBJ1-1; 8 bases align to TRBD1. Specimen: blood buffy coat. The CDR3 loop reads CASSPELRGPDTEAFF. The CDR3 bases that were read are TGCGCCAGCAGCCCGGAACTCAGGGGGCCAGACACTGAA.